This paragraph covers one T cell receptor (beta chain) sequence. Its recognized antigen is unknown. One base away there is no much larger clone; base qualities are not given. The source of the sample is a study of blood T cell repertoires in COVID-19 (dated by TCRdb to about 2020). Regarding the study in general: The collaborator samples originated in the United States, Italy and Spain and spanned the acute and convalescent phases of COVID-19. Deeply sampled blood TCRbeta repertoires from subjects exposed to, actively infected with, or recovered from COVID-19 were included in the dataset. The repertoires were made available in a free public database intended to serve as a resource for research on the immune response to SARS-CoV-2. HLA class I and class II types, where available, came from metadata supplied by the sample provider rather than from assay-based typing. The samples were drawn from two sources: the first 160 participants of the ongoing ImmuneRACE study, and fewer than 1,500 subjects contributed by 6 global collaborators. The prospective study material was composed of cDNA or gDNA derived from T cells, B-cell-depleted T cells, or PBMCs. A de-identified subject ID, COVID-19 status, age in years and sex were almost always included in the sample metadata. Paper-wide results and their limitations: Clinical and demographic metadata were provided uncurated, with the amount varying by source and participant.

The immunoSEQ Assay, a bias-controlled multiplex PCR, was used to amplify TCRbeta CDR3 regions from genomic DNA. The source study handled its data this way. Nucleated cell counts per sample were estimated from amplification of reference gene primers within the assay. Sequence reads were collapsed and filtered to measure the absolute abundance of every unique TCRbeta CDR3 rearrangement. For each sample, productive Simpson clonality was calculated as the square root of Simpson's diversity index over productive rearrangements. The table comes from immuneACCESS by way of TCRdb, which keeps in-frame sequences with V and J called. Part of the clones is missing from these tables; in studies checked, under half for an unresolved V gene and the rest for unknown reasons. V, J and clone size are taken as reported in that table, and D and trimming were inferred from the DNA itself. The sample table holds some 140,000 clones, of which 60% to 85% were seen once. The ten largest clones take up about a fifth of the sample.

V is pared back by 3 bases and J by 5 bases, with 7 bases lying between the germline termini. The CDR3 runs 13 residues from the cysteine to the phenylalanine. Here the CDR3 DNA is all that survives: 39 bases in frame from base 1. Taken from the germline V gene, the CDR1 and CDR2 loops are SGHTA and FQGNSA. Each collaborating institution followed its own protocols to collect whole blood in K2EDTA tubes. Collaborator samples were shipped for TCRbeta analysis as frozen whole blood, isolated PBMCs, or DNA extracted from either sample type. The receptor was derived from an elderly man with acute or convalescent COVID-19. Source material: peripheral blood. The chain employs TRBV7-2 and TRBJ2-2; TRBD2 is a possible D gene, resting on 6 matching bases. The CDR3 is CASSFGLTGELFF. The DNA is TGTGCCAGCAGCTTCGGACTAACCGGGGAGCTGTTTTTT. Extended through the reference TRBV7-2 and TRBJ2-2 proteins, this CDR3 yields the full variable domain: GAGVSQSPSNKVTEKGKDVELRCDPISGHTALYWYRQSLGQGLEFLIYFQGNSAPDKSGLPSDRFSAERTGGSVSTLTIQRTQQEDSAVYLCASSFGLTGELFFGEGSRLTVL.